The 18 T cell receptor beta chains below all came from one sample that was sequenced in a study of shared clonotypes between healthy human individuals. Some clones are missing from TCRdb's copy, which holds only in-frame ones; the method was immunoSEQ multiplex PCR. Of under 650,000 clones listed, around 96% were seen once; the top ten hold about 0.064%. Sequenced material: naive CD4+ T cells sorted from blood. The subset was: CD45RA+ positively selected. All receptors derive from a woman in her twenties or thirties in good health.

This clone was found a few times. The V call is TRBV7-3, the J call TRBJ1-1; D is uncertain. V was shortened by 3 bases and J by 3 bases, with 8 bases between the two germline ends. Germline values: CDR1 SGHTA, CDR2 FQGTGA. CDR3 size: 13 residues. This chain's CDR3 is CASSLQRDTEAFF. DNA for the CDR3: TGTGCCAGCAGCTTGCAAAGGGACACTGAAGCTTTCTTT.

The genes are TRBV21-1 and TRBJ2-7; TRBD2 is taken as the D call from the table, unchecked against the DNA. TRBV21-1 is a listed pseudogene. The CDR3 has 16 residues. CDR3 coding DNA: TGTGCCAGCAGCGGCCCCTTCCGGGGTCACTCCTACGAGCAGTACTTC. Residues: CASSGPFRGHSYEQYF.

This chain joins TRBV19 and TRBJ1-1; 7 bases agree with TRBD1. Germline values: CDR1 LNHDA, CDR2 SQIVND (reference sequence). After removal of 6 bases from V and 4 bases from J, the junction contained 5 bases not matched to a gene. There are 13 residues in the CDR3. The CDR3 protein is CASRPQGSTEAFF. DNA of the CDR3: TGTGCCAGTAGACCACAGGGGTCCACTGAAGCTTTCTTT.

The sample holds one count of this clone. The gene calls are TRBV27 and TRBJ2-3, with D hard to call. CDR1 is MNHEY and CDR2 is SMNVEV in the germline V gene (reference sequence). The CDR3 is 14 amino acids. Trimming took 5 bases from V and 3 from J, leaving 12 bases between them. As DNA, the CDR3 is TGTGCCAGCAGTCTAAGGACCCTAACAGATACGCAGTATTTT. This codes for CASSLRTLTDTQYF.

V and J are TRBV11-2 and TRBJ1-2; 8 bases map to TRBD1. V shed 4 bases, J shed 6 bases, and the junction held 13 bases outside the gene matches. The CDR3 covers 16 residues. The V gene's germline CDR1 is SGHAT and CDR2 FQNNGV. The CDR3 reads CASSSLYQGALDGYTF. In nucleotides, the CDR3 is TGTGCCAGCAGCTCCCTTTATCAGGGGGCCCTTGATGGCTACACCTTC.

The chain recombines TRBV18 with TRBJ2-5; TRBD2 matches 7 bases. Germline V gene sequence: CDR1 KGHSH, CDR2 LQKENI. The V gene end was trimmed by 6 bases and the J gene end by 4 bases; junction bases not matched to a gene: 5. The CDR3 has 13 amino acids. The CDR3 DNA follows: TGTGCCAGCTCTGGGATAGCGGGAGAGACCCAGTACTTC. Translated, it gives CASSGIAGETQYF.

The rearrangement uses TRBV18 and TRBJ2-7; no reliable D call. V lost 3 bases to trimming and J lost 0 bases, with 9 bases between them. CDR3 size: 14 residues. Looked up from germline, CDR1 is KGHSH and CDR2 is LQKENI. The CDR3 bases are TGTGCCAGCTCACCTAGCCAAAGCTCCTACGAGCAGTACTTC. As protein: CASSPSQSSYEQYF.

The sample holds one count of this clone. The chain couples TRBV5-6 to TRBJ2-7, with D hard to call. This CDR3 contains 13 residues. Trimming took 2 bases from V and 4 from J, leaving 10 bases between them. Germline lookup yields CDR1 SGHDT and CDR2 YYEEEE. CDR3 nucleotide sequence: TGTGCCAGCAGCTTACCCTCGGTATACGAGCAGTACTTC. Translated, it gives CASSLPSVYEQYF.

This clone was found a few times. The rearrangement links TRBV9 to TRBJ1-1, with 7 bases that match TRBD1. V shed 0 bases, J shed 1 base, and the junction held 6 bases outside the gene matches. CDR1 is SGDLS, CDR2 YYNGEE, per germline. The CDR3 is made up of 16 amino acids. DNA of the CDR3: TGTGCCAGCAGCGTAGCACTACAGGGGACGAACACTGAAGCTTTCTTT. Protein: CASSVALQGTNTEAFF.

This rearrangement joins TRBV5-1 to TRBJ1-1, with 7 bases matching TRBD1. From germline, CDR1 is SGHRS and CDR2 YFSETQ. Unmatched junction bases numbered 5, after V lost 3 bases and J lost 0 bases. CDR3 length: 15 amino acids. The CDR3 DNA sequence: TGCGCCAGCAGCTGGGGGACAGCGGTGAACACTGAAGCTTTCTTT. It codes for CASSWGTAVNTEAFF.

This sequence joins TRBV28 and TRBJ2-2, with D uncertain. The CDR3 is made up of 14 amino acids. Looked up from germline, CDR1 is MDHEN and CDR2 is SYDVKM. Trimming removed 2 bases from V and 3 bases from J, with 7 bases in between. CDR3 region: CASSLPDYTGELFF. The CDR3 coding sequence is TGTGCCAGCAGTTTACCTGATTACACCGGGGAGCTGTTTTTT.

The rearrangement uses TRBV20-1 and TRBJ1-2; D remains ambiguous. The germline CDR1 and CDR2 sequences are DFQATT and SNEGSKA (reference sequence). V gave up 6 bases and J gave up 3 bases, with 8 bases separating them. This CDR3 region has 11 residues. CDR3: CSATPHYGYTF. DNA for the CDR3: TGCAGTGCCACTCCTCACTATGGCTACACCTTC.

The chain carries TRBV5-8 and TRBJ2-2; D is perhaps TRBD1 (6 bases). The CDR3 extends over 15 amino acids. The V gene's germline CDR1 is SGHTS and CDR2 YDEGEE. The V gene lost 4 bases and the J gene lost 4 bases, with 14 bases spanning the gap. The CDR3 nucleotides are TGTGCCAGCAGCCGCCTGGCAGGGGCCACCGGGGAGCTGTTTTTT. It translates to CASSRLAGATGELFF.

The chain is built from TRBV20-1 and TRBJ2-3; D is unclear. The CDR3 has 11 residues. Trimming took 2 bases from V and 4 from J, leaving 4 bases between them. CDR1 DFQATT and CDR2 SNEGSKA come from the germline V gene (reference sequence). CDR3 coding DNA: TGCAGTGCTAGAATCCCAGATACGCAGTATTTT. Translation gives CSARIPDTQYF.

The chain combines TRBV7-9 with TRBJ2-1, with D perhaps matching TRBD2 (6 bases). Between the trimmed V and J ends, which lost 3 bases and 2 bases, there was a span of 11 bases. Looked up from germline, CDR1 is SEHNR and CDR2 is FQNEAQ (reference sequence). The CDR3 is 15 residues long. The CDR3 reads CASSFETRAYNEQFF. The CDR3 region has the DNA TGTGCCAGCAGCTTCGAGACTAGAGCCTACAATGAGCAGTTCTTC. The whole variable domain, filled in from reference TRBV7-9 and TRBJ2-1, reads DTGVSQNPRHKITKRGQNVTFRCDPISEHNRLYWYRQTLGQGPEFLTYFQNEAQLEKSRLLSDRFSAERPKGSFSTLEIQRTEQGDSAMYLCASSFETRAYNEQFFGPGTRLTVL.

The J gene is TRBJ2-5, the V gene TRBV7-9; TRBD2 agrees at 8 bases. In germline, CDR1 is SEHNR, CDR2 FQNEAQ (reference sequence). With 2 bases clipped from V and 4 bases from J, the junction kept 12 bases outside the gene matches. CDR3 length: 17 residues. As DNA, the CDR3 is TGTGCCAGCAGCTTAACCATGCGGGAGGACATAGGAGAGACCCAGTACTTC. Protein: CASSLTMREDIGETQYF.

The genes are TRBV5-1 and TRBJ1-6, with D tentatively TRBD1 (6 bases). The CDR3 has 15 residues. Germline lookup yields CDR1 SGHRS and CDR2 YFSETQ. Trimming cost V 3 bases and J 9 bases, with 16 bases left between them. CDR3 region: CASSWLGGIFSPLHF. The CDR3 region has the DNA TGCGCCAGCAGCTGGCTGGGGGGCATCTTTTCACCCCTCCACTTT. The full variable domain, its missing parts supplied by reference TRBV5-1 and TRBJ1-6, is KAGVTQTPRYLIKTRGQQVTLSCSPISGHRSVSWYQQTPGQGLQFLFEYFSETQRNKGNFPGRFSGRQFSNSRSEMNVSTLELGDSALYLCASSWLGGIFSPLHFGNGTRLTVT.

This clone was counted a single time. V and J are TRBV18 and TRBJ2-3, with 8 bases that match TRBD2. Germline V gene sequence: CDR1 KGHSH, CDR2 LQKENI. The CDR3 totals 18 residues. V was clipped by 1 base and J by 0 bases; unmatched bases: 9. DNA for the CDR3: TGTGCCAGCTCACCACGGGGGACTAGTGACACTAGCACAGATACGCAGTATTTT. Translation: CASSPRGTSDTSTDTQYF.